This T cell receptor beta chain originates from a study of blood T cell repertoires in COVID-19. For the study at large: T cells, B-cell-depleted T cells, or PBMCs supplied cDNA or gDNA.

Germline CDR1 is SGHTA and CDR2 is FQGNSA. The ends lost 5 bases at V and 3 bases at J; junction bases unmatched: 7. There are 17 residues in the CDR3. Sequencing used immunoSEQ multiplex PCR; TCRdb keeps in-frame clones, though not all of them. The sample includes some 55,000 clones, around 79% of them seen just once. This chain connects TRBV7-2 to TRBJ2-6; 10 nucleotides agree with TRBD2. The TCR was taken from a man aged 70 or older with active or convalescent COVID-19. The source material was peripheral blood. In nucleotides, the CDR3 is TGTGCCAGCAGCCATATAGCGGGAGGAGGTGGGGCCAACGTCCTGACTTTC. Its protein product is CASSHIAGGGGANVLTF.